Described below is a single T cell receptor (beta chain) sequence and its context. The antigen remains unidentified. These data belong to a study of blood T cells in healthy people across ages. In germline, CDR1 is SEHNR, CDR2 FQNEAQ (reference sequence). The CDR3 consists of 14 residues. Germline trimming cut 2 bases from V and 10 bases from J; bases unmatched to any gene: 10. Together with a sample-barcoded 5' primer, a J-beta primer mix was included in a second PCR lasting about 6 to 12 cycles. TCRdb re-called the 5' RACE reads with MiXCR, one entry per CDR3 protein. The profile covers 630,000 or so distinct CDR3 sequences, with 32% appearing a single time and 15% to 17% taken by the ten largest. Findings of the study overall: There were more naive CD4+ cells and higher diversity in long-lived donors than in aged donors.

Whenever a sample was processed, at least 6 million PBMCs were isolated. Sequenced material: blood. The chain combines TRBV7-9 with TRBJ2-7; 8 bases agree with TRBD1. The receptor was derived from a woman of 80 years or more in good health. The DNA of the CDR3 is TGTGCCAGCAGCTTACAGGGGGCATTAGGCGAACAGTACTTC. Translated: CASSLQGALGEQYF.